Listed here are 24 T cell receptor beta chains from one sample, sequenced in a study of blood T cells in healthy people across ages (dated by TCRdb to 2014 to 2015). The library was made by 5' RACE. TCRdb shows the sequencer as Illumina HiSeq 2500. The second PCR ran for roughly 7 to 12 cycles and used a J-beta primer mix along with a sample-barcoded 5' primer. Using fastp at Q25 and MiXCR, TCRdb reprocessed the public reads and kept productive beta chains. Merged by CDR3 protein, the rows form single entries marked with the most common genes and DNA. Within this sample are around 800,000 distinct CDR3 sequences, with around 25% of them counted one time only. 3% of the sample lies in the top ten. The same data also went into a second study, on T cells of mothers and their children.

The sample consisted of blood. These receptors all come from a boy aged 5-17 years in good health.

There are a few counts of this clonotype. This sequence joins TRBV6-5 and TRBJ2-5, with 10 bases that match TRBD2. The germline CDR1 and CDR2 sequences are MNHEY and SVGAGI. CDR3 length: 14 amino acids. V was pared by 4 bases and J by 6 bases, with 5 bases of the junction left unmatched. This CDR3 is CASSSPGLAKTQYF. As DNA, the CDR3 is TGTGCCAGCAGTTCCCCGGGACTAGCGAAGACCCAGTACTTC.

The chain is built from TRBV10-2 and TRBJ2-1; 12 bases fit TRBD2. The germline CDR1 and CDR2 sequences are WSHSY and SAAADI. CDR3 length: 19 amino acids. J was trimmed by 0 bases and V by 4 bases; bases with no gene match: 10. The CDR3 nucleotides read TGCGCCAGCAGTGGACTAGCGGGGGACACCTCTAGCTCCTACAATGAGCAGTTCTTC. Amino acids: CASSGLAGDTSSSYNEQFF.

The table lists this clonotype with a few counts. J is TRBJ1-1 and V is TRBV7-9; D remains ambiguous. V was cut by 2 bases and J by 1 base, with 11 bases left in between. Germline V gives CDR1 SEHNR, CDR2 FQNEAQ (reference sequence). The CDR3 is 15 residues long. The CDR3 DNA is TGTGCCAGCAGCTTACCGCAAATTAAGAACACTGAAGCTTTCTTT. Amino acids: CASSLPQIKNTEAFF.

This clonotype was seen a few times. This chain links TRBV6-1 with TRBJ2-5, with a possible D match to TRBD1 (6 bases). This CDR3 has 16 amino acids. Germline V gene sequence: CDR1 MNHNS, CDR2 SASEGT. The V gene lost 6 bases and the J gene lost 5 bases, with 22 bases spanning the gap. The DNA for the CDR3 is TGTGCCAGCAGCTTCGGGCTGGTCAGGGGTGAGGAGACCCAGTACTTC. Amino acid sequence: CASSFGLVRGEETQYF.

The rearrangement uses TRBV21-1 and TRBJ2-7. TRBV21-1 represents a pseudogene. The CDR3 consists of 11 residues. CDR3 coding DNA: TGTGCCAGTAACCAAGATTACGAGCAGTACTTC. Residues: CASNQDYEQYF.

In its sample, this clonotype was seen a few times. This chain connects TRBV12-3 or TRBV12-4 to TRBJ1-4, with TRBD1 as a possible D gene (5 bases). The CDR3 is 13 amino acids. The V and J ends lost 3 bases and 10 bases respectively, with 12 bases between them. CDR3 sequence (DNA): TGTGCCAGCAGTTTTGGGGCAGGAAGAAAACTGTTTTTT. The encoded protein is CASSFGAGRKLFF.

This clonotype was recorded a few times. This chain links TRBV28 with TRBJ2-7; tentatively, D is TRBD1 (6 bases). The CDR3 spans 15 residues. V gave up 5 bases and J gave up 6 bases, with 20 bases separating them. CDR1 is MDHEN, CDR2 SYDVKM, per germline. The DNA of the CDR3 is TGTGCCAGCAGTGCCAGCTACAGGGTCCAGTTCGAGCAGTACTTC. Its translation is CASSASYRVQFEQYF.

This clonotype has just a few counts. The chain has TRBV5-1 and TRBJ1-3; possibly TRBD1 for D (6 bases). Germline loops: CDR1 SGHRS, CDR2 YFSETQ. The CDR3 length is 15 residues. V was pared by 2 bases and J by 0 bases, with 9 bases between. The CDR3 coding sequence is TGCGCCAGCAGCTTACAGGGCAACTCTGGAAACACCATATATTTT. Encoded protein: CASSLQGNSGNTIYF.

This clonotype was picked up a small number of times. The V and J genes are TRBV7-2 and TRBJ1-2; 7 bases match TRBD1. The J segment lost 3 bases and the V segment lost 9 bases, leaving 4 bases of the junction unmatched. The CDR3 spans 12 residues. The germline V gene has CDR1 SGHTA and CDR2 FQGNSA. CDR3 nucleotide sequence: TGTGCCAGTTTAGGGACAGACTATGGCTACACCTTC. Its protein product is CASLGTDYGYTF.

This clonotype has a handful of counts. The chain links TRBV12-3 or TRBV12-4 to TRBJ1-2, with a weak D call TRBD1 (6 bases). The CDR3 is 14 amino acids. V was trimmed by 3 bases and J by 8 bases, leaving 16 bases between them. CDR3 in amino acids: CASSLEQGGYGYTF. CDR3 DNA: TGTGCCAGCAGTTTGGAACAGGGAGGGTACGGCTACACCTTC.

This clonotype was seen only a few times. J is TRBJ2-5 and V is TRBV5-1; 11 nucleotides agree with TRBD2. This CDR3 is built from 16 residues. CDR1 is SGHRS, CDR2 YFSETQ, per germline. After removal of 3 bases from V and 5 bases from J, the junction contained 9 bases not matched to a gene. The chain's CDR3 is CASSSLAGGTGETQYF. The CDR3 DNA is TGCGCCAGCAGCTCCCTAGCGGGGGGTACGGGTGAGACCCAGTACTTC.

J is TRBJ1-2 and V is TRBV29-1, with TRBD1 matching 11 bases. The V gene's germline CDR1 is SQVTM and CDR2 ANQGSEA. The CDR3 loop spans 13 amino acids. V lost 4 bases, J lost 7 bases, and 5 bases stayed unmatched. CDR3 coding DNA: TGCAGCGTTGCAGGACAGGGGGCCTCTGGCTACACCTTC. It translates to CSVAGQGASGYTF.

This clonotype was seen repeatedly, ten times or more. The V gene is TRBV2, the J gene TRBJ2-5, with D unresolved. Per the germline V gene, CDR1 is SNHLY and CDR2 is FYNNEI. Trimming removed 4 bases at V and 1 base at J, with 7 bases between. The CDR3 covers 13 residues. This CDR3 reads CASSVQIQETQYF. CDR3 DNA: TGTGCCAGCAGTGTCCAGATCCAAGAGACCCAGTACTTC.

This clonotype was detected a few times. The rearrangement uses TRBV5-1 and TRBJ2-7; 9 nucleotides line up with TRBD2. Per germline, CDR1 SGHRS and CDR2 YFSETQ. Trimming removed 1 base from V and 7 bases from J; junction bases left unmatched: 3. The CDR3 sequence is 13 residues long. CDR3 sequence reads: CASSLLAGNEQYF. In DNA form, the CDR3 reads TGCGCCAGCAGCTTGCTAGCGGGGAATGAGCAGTACTTC.

This clonotype turned up a few times. The chain is built from TRBV27 and TRBJ1-6; 7 nucleotides agree with TRBD1. CDR1 is MNHEY and CDR2 is SMNVEV in the germline V gene (reference sequence). The CDR3 contains 17 residues. J gave up 2 bases and V 4 bases, and 8 bases lay outside the gene matches. CDR3 sequence: CASSSHRQGAYNSPLHF. CDR3 sequence (DNA): TGTGCCAGCAGTTCCCACCGGCAGGGGGCCTATAATTCACCCCTCCACTTT.

The gene calls are TRBV5-1 and TRBJ2-5; 10 nucleotides line up with TRBD2. The CDR3 is made up of 16 amino acids. V was clipped by 1 base and J by 1 base; unmatched bases: 4. The germline gives CDR1 SGHRS, CDR2 YFSETQ. CDR3 DNA: TGCGCCAGCAGCTTGCAACTAGCGGGAATCCAAGAGACCCAGTACTTC. Encoded protein: CASSLQLAGIQETQYF.

The table lists this clonotype with a few counts. The chain joins TRBV18 to TRBJ2-7; D tentatively fits TRBD1 or TRBD2 (5 bases each). From germline, CDR1 is KGHSH and CDR2 LQKENI. The CDR3 covers 14 residues. V was cut by 3 bases and J by 2 bases, with 11 bases left in between. Here the CDR3 reads CASSPGVVAYEQYF. DNA of the CDR3: TGTGCCAGCTCACCGGGGGTTGTGGCCTACGAGCAGTACTTC.

V is TRBV5-1 and J is TRBJ2-5; possibly TRBD2 for D (5 bases). Trimming cost V 3 bases and J 5 bases, with 8 bases left between them. The CDR3 has 12 residues. In germline, CDR1 is SGHRS, CDR2 YFSETQ. The CDR3 DNA is TGCGCCAGCAGCTCCGGGATGGAGACCCAGTACTTC. Translation: CASSSGMETQYF.

This clonotype was detected only a few times. The V call is TRBV27, the J call TRBJ1-1; D may be TRBD1 (5 bases). CDR1 is MNHEY, CDR2 SMNVEV, per germline (reference sequence). V gave up 4 bases and J gave up 4 bases, with 13 bases separating them. The CDR3 extends over 14 amino acids. The CDR3 nucleotides are TGTGCCAGCAGTTCCAGGTGGGGCGTCACTGAAGCTTTCTTT. Protein product: CASSSRWGVTEAFF.

The rearrangement links TRBV12-3 or TRBV12-4 to TRBJ2-5; TRBD1 is a possible D gene (6 bases). The CDR3 runs to 15 residues. Trimming cost V 5 bases and J 1 base, with 14 bases left between them. The DNA of the CDR3 is TGTGCCAGCAGTCAGGGGACGGTTACCCAAGAGACCCAGTACTTC. This encodes CASSQGTVTQETQYF.

This clonotype appeared a few times. The genes are TRBV2 and TRBJ1-2; TRBD1 might be the D (6 bases). Trimming left V 6 bases short and J 0 bases short, with 11 bases between. The CDR3 extends over 14 amino acids. Germline loops: CDR1 SNHLY, CDR2 FYNNEI. CDR3 in amino acids: CASSEDRANYGYTF. The CDR3 DNA is TGTGCCAGCAGCGAGGACAGAGCTAACTATGGCTACACCTTC.

In this sample, this clonotype turned up a few times. The chain joins TRBV10-2 to TRBJ2-5; tentatively, D is TRBD1 or TRBD2 (6 bases each). TRBJ2-1 explains the end of the DNA better; the J call may be wrong. The V gene's germline CDR1 is WSHSY and CDR2 SAAADI. The CDR3 runs 13 residues. As DNA, the CDR3 is TGCGCCAGCAGTGGAGGGGGGCAGCGCGAGCAGTTCTTC. Encoded protein: CASSGGGQREQFF.

This clonotype has only one observation. This chain joins TRBV9 and TRBJ2-5, with D perhaps TRBD2 (6 bases). The CDR3 runs to 16 residues. CDR1 SGDLS and CDR2 YYNGEE come from the germline V gene. V was shortened by 3 bases and J by 11 bases, with 26 bases between the two germline ends. The CDR3 DNA sequence: TGTGCCAGCAGCGCCGAGACGTTTAGGGGCAGGAGGGAGCAGTACTTC. Translated: CASSAETFRGRREQYF. Variable domain in full (rest from reference TRBV9 and TRBJ2-5): DSGVTQTPKHLITATGQRVTLRCSPRSGDLSVYWYQQSLDQGLQFLIQYYNGEERAKGNILERFSAQQFPDLHSELNLSSLELGDSALYFCASSAETFRGRREQYFGPGTRLLVL.

This clonotype showed up just a few times. The J gene is TRBJ1-6, the V gene TRBV7-9; D call uncertain. The CDR3 contains 17 residues. CDR1 and CDR2 from the germline V gene are SEHNR and FQNEAQ (reference sequence). Trimming shortened V by 1 base and J by 4 bases, and 14 bases separated the two germline ends. CDR3 residues: CASSLGSGLEYNSPLHF. CDR3 bases: TGTGCCAGCAGCTTAGGGTCAGGCTTAGAGTATAATTCACCCCTCCACTTT.